This T cell receptor beta chain was sequenced for a study of Graves' ophthalmopathy and Graves' hyperthyroidism. The germline V gene has CDR1 MNHEY and CDR2 SMNVEV (reference sequence). The CDR3 runs 16 residues. V was shortened by 7 bases and J by 0 bases, with 15 bases between the two germline ends. The evidence that diagnosis relied on was clinical symptoms, serum thyroxine, TRAb, thyroid ultrasound and orbital computed tomography. From RNA, the CDR3 regions of TCR beta chains were amplified and sequenced. RT-PCR was first run with HTBI primers, then multiplex PCR in a second round. In TCRdb, the multiplex PCR reads were re-called with MiXCR into one record per CDR3 protein. The table shows some 380,000 distinct CDR3 sequences, with 15% occurring only once. Ten or more counts support this clonotype.

Specimen: peripheral blood. This TCR was sampled from a woman younger than 35 with stable Graves' hyperthyroidism. This chain links TRBV27 with TRBJ2-2; no clear D gene. The CDR3: CASTPWADANTGELFF. DNA for the CDR3: TGTGCCAGCACCCCTTGGGCGGACGCGAACACCGGGGAGCTGTTTTTT.